This T cell receptor (beta chain) was sequenced during a study of T cells in Graves' hyperthyroidism and ophthalmopathy (dated by TCRdb to between 2018 and 2020). Study-level background: Peripheral blood was sampled at the time of initial diagnosis, prior to any treatment. Following sampling, methimazole starting at 30 mg daily was given to hyperthyroidism patients, and high-dose intravenous methylprednisolone was given to ophthalmopathy patients. Prospective prediction of ophthalmopathy was tested in an independent validation cohort consisting of some 19 hyperthyroidism patients and 17 patients who later progressed to ophthalmopathy. The paper reports TCR Vbeta CDR3 sequencing of over 130 peripheral blood samples: over 40 ophthalmopathy, approximately 74 hyperthyroidism and around 17 progressor patients. A discovery cohort of about 96 patients, 43 with Graves' ophthalmopathy and 55 to 60 with stable Graves' hyperthyroidism, was used to find distinguishing TCR V-J signatures. The roughly 94 discovery patients were randomly split 7:3 into training and test sets. The study also compared thyroid tissue and blood T-cell repertoires from about 6 Graves' hyperthyroidism patients.

A patient counted as having stable Graves' hyperthyroidism if no progression to ophthalmopathy occurred over 18 months of follow-up. The hyperthyroidism patients were between 18 and 65 years old and newly diagnosed, with a disease duration of less than 2 months. Any patient with an uncontrolled infection, another autoimmune disease, pregnancy or lactation was excluded. Clinical symptoms, serum thyroxine and TRAb, thyroid ultrasound, and orbital computed tomography formed the basis for the diagnoses. PBMCs were separated from roughly 10 ml of fresh peripheral blood using Ficoll-Paque density gradient centrifugation. Total RNA was extracted with Trizol reagent, and quality was checked on an Agilent 2100 Bioanalyzer. Amplification of TCR beta CDR3 regions was carried out from RNA transcripts. The TCR CDR3 was subjected to a first round of RT-PCR using the HTBI primer set and the Qiagen OneStep RT-PCR kit. Libraries were constructed in a second round of multiplex PCR, after which size selection and purification were carried out. Libraries were sequenced paired-end with 100 bp reads on an Illumina HiSeq2000. In the source study's methods: SOAPnuke was used to process the raw data, throwing out any read that contained adapters or uncalled bases, had a mean Phred below 15, or lacked an exact constant-primer or identifier match. COPE v1.2.5 was used to merge high-quality paired reads, and clonotypes were defined as unique nucleotide sequences. MiTCR v1.1 was used to align clonotypes to the IMGT TRBV, TRBD and TRBJ reference segments. Analysis was restricted to V-J combinations with a frequency above 0.0001, which covered roughly 99% of repertoires. A TCS score was defined as the ratio between F50 (clonal expansion) and ExV (chaos), using BLOSUM62-based TCRdist between CDR3 peptides within each V-J. Welch's t-statistics and random forest reduced fewer than 550 V-J features to some 14, which were used in a naive Bayes classifier (R e1071). TCRdb reprocessed the public reads (quality trimming at Q25 with fastp, clone calling with MiXCR) and kept in-frame beta chains. Each entry is one CDR3 protein sequence, shown with its most common DNA and genes. The V and J calls and clone size come from TCRdb's table, not from the authors' own analysis. In all, the sample holds about 360,000 distinct CDR3 sequences, and around 13% of those were seen once. The top ten constitute around a tenth of the sample.

The full study reports these points: Most expanded thyroid clonotypes (frequency above 0.001) were also detected in blood, a finding suggesting that blood repertoires may reflect thyroid immune responses. No statistical method was used to set the sample size in advance, and investigators knew the group allocation. Ophthalmopathy was separated from stable hyperthyroidism by a 13 V-J signature model, with approximately 90% sensitivity and approximately 84% specificity obtained in cross-validation and 80%/75% obtained in testing. In validation, the model predicted progression to ophthalmopathy a median of about 5.9 months before onset, with over 60% sensitivity and roughly 77% specificity.

This clonotype turned up a few times. The target of this receptor is not known. The record has no base qualities; no much larger clone is one base away. The V end loses 7 bases and the J end loses 7 bases, and a stretch of 14 bases separates them. The CDR3 holds 14 amino acids from the cysteine to the phenylalanine. Only CDR3 DNA is held: 42 bases, read in frame from base 1. Rearrangement joined TRBV12-3 or TRBV12-4 to TRBJ1-6; perhaps TRBD1 is the D gene, with 6 bases matching. The TCR sequence derives from a woman aged 18-30 years with Graves' hyperthyroidism. Sequenced: blood. CDR3 loop: CASNPDSSNSPLHF. The DNA sequence is TGTGCCAGCAACCCGGACAGCTCGAATTCACCCCTCCACTTT.